The 20 T cell receptor beta chains given below trace back to one sample, sequenced in a study of Ad26.COV2.S vaccination and SARS-CoV-2 variants. Only in-frame clones appear in the TCRdb table, and some are missing; sequencing was by immunoSEQ multiplex PCR. This repertoire shows 300,000 to 400,000 clones, about 86% found once; its top ten account for under 2%. The treatment here: some 20 received Ad26.COV2.S at low or high dose, single or two shots; several received placebo; per-sample allocation not given. Each sample was drawn 63 days after the first injection (of vaccine or placebo). Sequences were derived from peripheral blood, sampled in a trial of Ad26.COV2.S vaccine versus placebo. Receptor source: a person aged 18-65 years who received the Ad26.COV2.S COVID-19 vaccine or a placebo.

V usage is TRBV6-1 and J usage is TRBJ1-2, with 7 nucleotides matching TRBD1. V was clipped by 4 bases and J by 1 base; unmatched bases: 9. Germline-derived CDR1 and CDR2 are MNHNS and SASEGT. CDR3 length: 16 amino acids. The CDR3 region has the DNA TGTGCCAGCAGTGGACGAGGGACAGACCTTAACTATGGCTACACCTTC. This gives the protein CASSGRGTDLNYGYTF.

This rearrangement joins TRBV3-1 (or the pseudogene TRBV3-2) to TRBJ2-3; possible D gene TRBD2, 5 bases. This CDR3 has 15 residues. Germline V lookup: CDR1 LGHDT, CDR2 YNNKEL (reference sequence). V lost 0 bases and J lost 5, with 12 bases in between. The chain's CDR3 is CASSQDGLAKDTQYF. The CDR3 coding sequence is TGTGCCAGCAGCCAAGATGGGCTAGCAAAAGATACGCAGTATTTT.

The chain joins TRBV4-1 to TRBJ1-1, with D uncertain. Germline V gives CDR1 MGHRA, CDR2 YSYEKL. The ends were cut back, 5 bases at V and 5 bases at J, with 12 bases in the middle. The CDR3 sequence is 13 residues long. The CDR3, as DNA: TGCGCCAGCAGCGCCCTCTACTGGACTGAAGCTTTCTTT. Translation gives CASSALYWTEAFF.

V is TRBV9 and J is TRBJ1-3; D is perhaps TRBD1 (5 bases). V was cut by 0 bases and J by 2 bases, with 12 bases left in between. The CDR3 covers 16 residues. Germline assignment: CDR1 SGDLS and CDR2 YYNGEE. CDR3 amino acids: CASSVDQGPAGNTIYF. CDR3 nucleotide sequence: TGTGCCAGCAGCGTAGATCAGGGACCGGCTGGAAACACCATATATTTT.

The chain couples TRBV5-1 to TRBJ1-2; D call uncertain. CDR3 length: 14 residues. The germline V and J ends were trimmed by 6 bases and 7 bases, with 19 bases remaining between them. Germline values: CDR1 SGHRS, CDR2 YFSETQ. The CDR3 here is CASNPSPDSFGYTF. The CDR3, as DNA: TGCGCCAGCAACCCAAGCCCTGACTCTTTTGGCTACACCTTC.

The chain recombines TRBV6-1 with TRBJ1-4, with unresolved D. Germline CDR1 and CDR2: MNHNS and SASEGT. Trimming pared 4 bases from V and 4 bases from J, leaving 19 bases between. This CDR3 contains 17 residues. CDR3 nucleotide sequence: TGTGCCAGCAGTGCCTTATTAGGACGTCCCGTTAATGAAAAACTGTTTTTT. It specifies CASSALLGRPVNEKLFF.

The chain couples TRBV9 to TRBJ1-1; D gene uncertain. CDR1 and CDR2 from the germline V gene are SGDLS and YYNGEE. This CDR3 has 13 amino acids. Trimming shortened V by 0 bases and J by 4 bases, and 7 bases separated the two germline ends. CDR3 loop: CASSVGVFTEAFF. As DNA, the CDR3 is TGTGCCAGCAGCGTAGGGGTTTTCACTGAAGCTTTCTTT.

This chain connects TRBV18 to TRBJ2-3; D is ambiguous. There are 14 residues in the CDR3. The germline CDR1 and CDR2 sequences are KGHSH and LQKENI. Trimming took 1 base from V and 2 from J, leaving 7 bases between them. The CDR3 sequence is CASSPQRSTDTQYF. In nucleotides, the CDR3 is TGTGCCAGCTCACCACAGCGATCCACAGATACGCAGTATTTT.

The chain carries TRBV30 and TRBJ2-2, with 14 bases that match TRBD2. Germline assignment: CDR1 GTSNPN and CDR2 SVGIG (reference sequence). V trimming: 4 bases; J trimming: 4 bases; junction bases outside the gene matches: 14. The length of the CDR3 is 19 residues. CDR3 sequence reads: CAWTDSRLAGGPGTGELFF. The CDR3 DNA reads TGTGCCTGGACCGACAGTAGACTAGCGGGGGGGCCGGGCACCGGGGAGCTGTTTTTT.

This clone appeared once. V usage is TRBV29-1 and J usage is TRBJ2-4; the D is unclear. Trimming cost V 3 bases and J 0 bases, with 9 bases left between them. CDR3 size: 14 residues. CDR1 and CDR2 from the germline V gene are SQVTM and ANQGSEA. The CDR3 loop is CSVERSGAKNIQYF. The CDR3 bases are TGCAGCGTTGAGCGTTCTGGAGCCAAAAACATTCAGTACTTC.

This clone was counted a few times. The germline gene is not matched at one end of the junction; a read error may be the cause. The chain is built from TRBV19 and TRBJ1-5, with 11 positions matching TRBD1. Germline assignment: CDR1 LNHDA and CDR2 SQIVND (reference sequence). The CDR3 runs to 18 residues. CDR3 coding DNA: TGTGCCAGCAGTATAAATCCTGTGGGACAGGGGGTGAGTCAGCCCCAGCATTTT. Protein sequence: CASSINPVGQGVSQPQHF.

This sequence joins TRBV5-1 and TRBJ2-7; tentative D call: TRBD1 (6 bases). The germline gives CDR1 SGHRS, CDR2 YFSETQ. The CDR3 is 16 amino acids. Deletions cut 0 bases from V and 4 bases from J, with 17 bases between. CDR3 amino acids: CASSLGGTGIGYEQYF. DNA for the CDR3: TGCGCCAGCAGCTTGGGGGGAACAGGGATAGGATACGAGCAGTACTTC.

V and J are TRBV5-1 and TRBJ2-3; 13 nucleotides agree with TRBD2. The germline gives CDR1 SGHRS, CDR2 YFSETQ. The CDR3 has 21 amino acids. V shed 4 bases and J 4 bases; nucleotides not matched to a gene: 21. CDR3 nucleotides: TGCGCCAGCAGCGTAGCTCGGACTAGCGGGGGACAGGAGCCATTGTCAGATACGCAGTATTTT. It encodes CASSVARTSGGQEPLSDTQYF.

V and J are TRBV5-1 and TRBJ1-2; 7 bases are shared with TRBD1. Germline trimming cut 1 base from V and 1 base from J; bases unmatched to any gene: 1. The CDR3 consists of 14 residues. Per germline, CDR1 SGHRS and CDR2 YFSETQ. The CDR3 loop reads CASSLTGVNYGYTF. DNA of the CDR3: TGCGCCAGCAGCTTGACAGGGGTTAACTATGGCTACACCTTC.

The chain recombines TRBV7-2 with TRBJ2-1, with D uncertain. Germline V lookup: CDR1 SGHTA, CDR2 FQGNSA. V was shortened by 0 bases and J by 9 bases, with 6 bases between the two germline ends. This CDR3 region has 12 residues. The CDR3 sequence: CASSLAGAEQFF. In nucleotides, the CDR3 is TGTGCCAGCAGCTTAGCAGGTGCTGAGCAGTTCTTC. Full variable domain (outside the CDR3, taken from reference TRBV7-2 and TRBJ2-1): GAGVSQSPSNKVTEKGKDVELRCDPISGHTALYWYRQSLGQGLEFLIYFQGNSAPDKSGLPSDRFSAERTGGSVSTLTIQRTQQEDSAVYLCASSLAGAEQFFGPGTRLTVL.

The rearrangement uses TRBV5-1 and TRBJ2-7; 8 bases are a match to TRBD2. The length of the CDR3 is 15 residues. Germline CDR1 is SGHRS and CDR2 is YFSETQ. With 1 base clipped from V and 0 bases from J, the junction kept 3 bases outside the gene matches. CDR3 DNA sequence: TGCGCCAGCAGCTTGTGGAGCGGGAGCTCCTACGAGCAGTACTTC. Its translation is CASSLWSGSSYEQYF.

The CDR3 spells CASSPGKPYEQYF. The DNA of the CDR3 is TGTGCCAGCAGCCCGGGGAAGCCCTACGAGCAGTACTTC. This sequence joins TRBV5-6 and TRBJ2-7, with D tentatively TRBD2 (5 bases). The CDR3 runs 13 residues. Trimming cost V 4 bases and J 2 bases, with 10 bases left between them. In germline, CDR1 is SGHDT, CDR2 YYEEEE.

This clone was seen a few times. V gene TRBV2 combines with J gene TRBJ1-6; D is uncertain. Per germline, CDR1 SNHLY and CDR2 FYNNEI. The CDR3 length is 15 residues. Trimming removed 3 bases from V and 9 bases from J, with 15 bases in between. In nucleotides, the CDR3 is TGTGCCAGCAGTGAGATCGAGGGTACGCGTTCACCCCTCCACTTT. Translated: CASSEIEGTRSPLHF. Full variable domain (remainder filled in from reference TRBV2 and TRBJ1-6): EPEVTQTPSHQVTQMGQEVILRCVPISNHLYFYWYRQILGQKVEFLVSFYNNEISEKSEIFDDQFSVERPDGSNFTLKIRSTKLEDSAMYFCASSEIEGTRSPLHFGNGTRLTVT.

The chain carries TRBV12-5 and TRBJ2-2, with D perhaps TRBD1 or TRBD2 (6 bases each). The CDR3 is 16 amino acids. The V gene lost 5 bases and the J gene lost 5 bases, with 18 bases spanning the gap. The germline V gene has CDR1 LGHNT and CDR2 FRNRAP. The CDR3 DNA sequence: TGTGCTAGTGGTCGGGGGCTCGGGGATTCGACCGGGGAGCTGTTTTTT. Translation: CASGRGLGDSTGELFF.

This chain joins TRBV19 and TRBJ1-3; D gene unclear. The length of the CDR3 is 12 residues. Germline V gene lookup returns CDR1 LNHDA and CDR2 SQIVND (reference sequence). Deletions cut 5 bases from V and 4 bases from J, with 6 bases between. The CDR3 nucleotides are TGTGCCAGTAGTCCCGGGGGAAACACCATATATTTT. Translated, it gives CASSPGGNTIYF.